One sample yielded the 25 T cell receptor beta chains listed below, sequenced in a study of CD4+ T cells in melanoma. Assay used: immunoSEQ multiplex PCR; TCRdb lists only in-frame clones, some missing. The top ten hold roughly 5% of the sample, which has about 18,000 clones, roughly 85% seen once. The source material was cells from a culture (not recorded whether cultured in vitro). The receptors were sampled from a human donor with melanoma.

The rearrangement joins TRBV30 to TRBJ1-2; D gene unclear. CDR3 size: 13 residues. V was shortened by 0 bases and J by 10 bases, with 15 bases between the two germline ends. The germline V gene encodes CDR1 GTSNPN and CDR2 SVGIG (reference sequence). The chain's CDR3 is CAWSVTASSDYTF. The CDR3 DNA reads TGTGCCTGGAGTGTAACCGCCAGTAGTGACTACACCTTC.

This rearrangement joins TRBV5-5 to TRBJ1-6; D is perhaps TRBD1 (5 bases). Germline V gene lookup returns CDR1 SGHKS and CDR2 YYEKEE (reference sequence). This CDR3 region has 15 residues. Trimming took 0 bases from V and 1 from J, leaving 5 bases between them. Here the CDR3 DNA reads TGTGCCAGCAGCTTGGAGGGGTCCTATAATTCACCCCTCCACTTT. Protein product: CASSLEGSYNSPLHF.

The chain is built from TRBV14 and TRBJ1-2; no clear D gene. Germline values: CDR1 SGHDN, CDR2 FVKESK. The ends were cut back, 1 base at V and 8 bases at J, with 17 bases in the middle. There are 15 residues in the CDR3. The CDR3 sequence is CASSQVQPHLSGYTF. CDR3 nucleotide sequence: TGTGCCAGCAGCCAAGTCCAGCCCCACCTCTCGGGCTACACCTTC.

The CDR3 is CAISEGYNEKLFF. DNA for the CDR3: TGTGCCATCAGTGAGGGGTATAATGAAAAACTGTTTTTT. The V and J genes are TRBV10-3 and TRBJ1-4; D gene unclear. The CDR3 runs 13 residues. The germline V gene has CDR1 ENHRY and CDR2 SYGVKD. V shed 2 bases and J shed 4 bases, with 5 bases lying between them.

This clone appeared a single time. The chain employs TRBV29-1 and TRBJ2-3; TRBD1 might be the D (5 bases). This CDR3 region has 12 residues. Germline CDR1 reads SQVTM; CDR2 reads ANQGSEA. The germline V and J ends were trimmed by 4 bases and 3 bases, with 8 bases remaining between them. CDR3 loop: CSVGRQTDTQYF. CDR3 DNA: TGCAGCGTTGGTCGACAGACAGATACGCAGTATTTT.

This chain links TRBV15 with TRBJ1-1; the D gene is possibly TRBD1 (5 bases). Trimming stripped 1 base from V and 1 base from J, with 10 bases between. The CDR3 covers 15 residues. From germline, CDR1 is LNHNV and CDR2 YYDKDF (reference sequence). The CDR3 spells CATSRGTGKNTEAFF. The CDR3 DNA is TGTGCCACCAGCAGAGGTACAGGAAAGAACACTGAAGCTTTCTTT.

The chain has TRBV30 and TRBJ2-7, with unresolved D. The CDR3 contains 14 residues. CDR1 GTSNPN and CDR2 SVGIG come from the germline V gene (reference sequence). Trimming shortened V by 4 bases and J by 0 bases, and 13 bases separated the two germline ends. The CDR3 reads CAWKSGRLSYEQYF. CDR3 DNA sequence: TGTGCCTGGAAGAGTGGCCGCCTCTCCTACGAGCAGTACTTC.

This clone appeared once. The V and J genes are TRBV2 and TRBJ1-5; a weak D match, TRBD1 (5 bases). Trimming cost V 4 bases and J 5 bases, with 12 bases left between them. Germline V lookup: CDR1 SNHLY, CDR2 FYNNEI. This CDR3 contains 14 residues. The DNA of the CDR3 is TGTGCCAGCAGTGGGAGGCTGGGGGATCAGCCCCAGCATTTT. Translated, it gives CASSGRLGDQPQHF. Supplemented by reference TRBV2 and TRBJ1-5, the full variable domain reads EPEVTQTPSHQVTQMGQEVILRCVPISNHLYFYWYRQILGQKVEFLVSFYNNEISEKSEIFDDQFSVERPDGSNFTLKIRSTKLEDSAMYFCASSGRLGDQPQHFGDGTRLSIL.

The chain recombines TRBV2 with TRBJ1-3; 9 bases map to TRBD1. Germline V gene data show CDR1 as SNHLY and CDR2 as FYNNEI. V lost 3 bases to trimming and J lost 6 bases; unmatched junction nucleotides: 12. This CDR3 region has 17 residues. The CDR3 region is CASSELLGQGFENTIYF. The DNA for the CDR3 is TGTGCCAGCAGTGAGCTACTGGGACAGGGTTTTGAAAACACCATATATTTT. Full variable domain (remainder filled in from reference TRBV2 and TRBJ1-3): EPEVTQTPSHQVTQMGQEVILRCVPISNHLYFYWYRQILGQKVEFLVSFYNNEISEKSEIFDDQFSVERPDGSNFTLKIRSTKLEDSAMYFCASSELLGQGFENTIYFGEGSWLTVV.

The V call is TRBV7-3, the J call TRBJ2-5; D remains unclear. The CDR3 extends over 15 amino acids. Looked up from germline, CDR1 is SGHTA and CDR2 is FQGTGA. The germline V and J ends were trimmed by 5 bases and 2 bases, with 15 bases remaining between them. CDR3 coding DNA: TGTGCCAGCAGCGCCACGAGCAACAGACAAGAGACCCAGTACTTC. It specifies CASSATSNRQETQYF.

This chain joins TRBV5-4 and TRBJ1-2, with TRBD1 matching over 9 bases. The CDR3 covers 16 residues. Germline CDR1 and CDR2: SGHNT and YYREEE (reference sequence). The J segment lost 0 bases and the V segment lost 3 bases, leaving 6 bases of the junction unmatched. The CDR3 is CASSSGQGGANYGYTF. CDR3 sequence (DNA): TGTGCCAGCAGCTCGGGACAGGGAGGTGCTAACTATGGCTACACCTTC.

This sequence joins TRBV7-6 and TRBJ1-6, with D possibly TRBD1 on 5 matching bases. In germline, CDR1 is SGHVS, CDR2 FNYEAQ. V was pared by 1 base and J by 10 bases, with 14 bases between. CDR3 size: 15 residues. CDR3 in amino acids: CASSLDPGGRSPLHF. The CDR3 coding sequence is TGTGCCAGCAGCTTAGATCCGGGGGGAAGATCACCCCTCCACTTT.

DNA of the CDR3: TGTGCCGGTCGGACAGTCTCCTATAATTCACCCCTCCACTTT. It translates to CAGRTVSYNSPLHF. The rearrangement links TRBV2 to TRBJ1-6, with D perhaps matching TRBD1 (6 bases). Trimming took 11 bases from V and 0 from J, leaving 11 bases between them. Germline assignment: CDR1 SNHLY and CDR2 FYNNEI. This CDR3 has 14 residues.

This sequence joins TRBV2 and TRBJ2-1; TRBD1 matches 11 bases. This CDR3 comprises 14 residues. CDR1 is SNHLY, CDR2 FYNNEI, per germline. With 7 bases clipped from V and 6 bases from J, the junction kept 5 bases outside the gene matches. The CDR3 spells CASTRDRGFNEQFF. The DNA of the CDR3 is TGTGCCAGCACCCGGGACAGGGGGTTCAATGAGCAGTTCTTC.

This chain connects TRBV2 to TRBJ2-7, with D possibly called TRBD1 or TRBD2 (6 bases each). V shed 6 bases and J shed 6 bases, with 12 bases lying between them. Germline-derived CDR1 and CDR2 are SNHLY and FYNNEI. CDR3 length: 12 residues. Here the CDR3 reads CASRPGASEQYF. In nucleotides, the CDR3 is TGTGCCAGCAGGCCGGGGGCCTCCGAGCAGTACTTC.

J is TRBJ2-1 and V is TRBV30, with no clear D. V was shortened by 4 bases and J by 2 bases, with 9 bases between the two germline ends. Per the germline V gene, CDR1 is GTSNPN and CDR2 is SVGIG (reference sequence). This CDR3 contains 13 residues. DNA of the CDR3: TGTGCCTGGACGGTGTACCCCTACAATGAGCAGTTCTTC. Its protein is CAWTVYPYNEQFF.

The chain carries TRBV18 and TRBJ1-1, with D maybe TRBD1 (6 bases). Between the trimmed V and J ends, which lost 2 bases and 1 base, there was a span of 8 bases. The CDR3 is 14 amino acids. Per the germline V gene, CDR1 is KGHSH and CDR2 is LQKENI. For the CDR3, the DNA is TGTGCCAGCTCACCAAACAGGGAGAACACTGAAGCTTTCTTT. The encoded protein is CASSPNRENTEAFF.

For the CDR3, the DNA is TGCGCCAGCAGTCGACCCCTAGCGGGGGGGACGAATGAGCAGTTCTTC. Protein product: CASSRPLAGGTNEQFF. The chain is built from TRBV4-1 and TRBJ2-1; 12 bases align to TRBD2. V lost 6 bases and J lost 7; bases outside the gene matches: 10. The CDR3 runs to 16 residues. CDR1 is MGHRA and CDR2 is YSYEKL in the germline V gene.

The V gene is TRBV19, the J gene TRBJ2-3, with TRBD1 identical over 7 bases. Germline loops: CDR1 LNHDA, CDR2 SQIVND (reference sequence). The V and J ends lost 5 bases and 5 bases, in that order; junction bases with no gene match: 22. CDR3 length: 19 amino acids. CDR3 residues: CASSRGTGERPRGVDTQYF. The DNA for the CDR3 is TGTGCCAGTAGTCGGGGTACAGGGGAACGACCTCGGGGAGTAGATACGCAGTATTTT. The full variable domain, in which reference TRBV19 and TRBJ2-3 provide the parts outside the CDR3, is DGGITQSPKYLFRKEGQNVTLSCEQNLNHDAMYWYRQDPGQGLRLIYYSQIVNDFQKGDIAEGYSVSREKKESFPLTVTSAQKNPTAFYLCASSRGTGERPRGVDTQYFGPGTRLTVL.

The V call is TRBV5-1, the J call TRBJ2-1; possibly TRBD2 for D (7 bases). Trimming stripped 6 bases from V and 2 bases from J, with 15 bases between. The CDR3 has 15 residues. CDR1 is SGHRS and CDR2 is YFSETQ in the germline V gene. This CDR3 reads CASTVGGATYNEQFF. CDR3 in DNA: TGCGCCAGCACGGTTGGGGGGGCCACCTACAATGAGCAGTTCTTC.

The rearrangement joins TRBV2 to TRBJ1-2; D is unclear. CDR1 and CDR2 (germline): SNHLY, FYNNEI. Trimming shortened V by 11 bases and J by 4 bases, and 17 bases separated the two germline ends. The CDR3 runs to 13 residues. CDR3 protein: CAGRTGTGYGYTF. The CDR3 DNA is TGTGCCGGAAGGACGGGCACCGGCTATGGCTACACCTTC.

The chain recombines TRBV11-2 with TRBJ2-7, with D possibly TRBD2 on 5 matching bases. V lost 1 base and J lost 0, with 10 bases in between. Germline assignment: CDR1 SGHAT and CDR2 FQNNGV. This CDR3 spans 15 amino acids. In DNA form, the CDR3 reads TGTGCCAGCAGCTTAGCGGCGGAGGTCTCCTACGAGCAGTACTTC. Encoded protein: CASSLAAEVSYEQYF.

J is TRBJ1-3 and V is TRBV6-5, with D unclear. The CDR3 consists of 11 residues. V lost 2 bases and J lost 7, with 3 bases in between. CDR1 and CDR2 from the germline V gene are MNHEY and SVGAGI. The CDR3 spells CASSYRNTIYF. The DNA of the CDR3 is TGTGCCAGCAGTTACCGGAACACCATATATTTT.

Only a few counts were recorded for this clone. The germline gene is not matched at one end of the junction; a read error may be the cause. V and J are TRBV5-8 and TRBJ1-1; a weak D match, TRBD1 (5 bases). Germline V CDR1 and CDR2: SGHTS, YDEGEE. This CDR3 spans 14 amino acids. This chain's CDR3 is CASTLRGLGTEAFF. The CDR3 DNA follows: TGTGCCAGCACCTTGCGGGGGTTGGGCACTGAAGCTTTCTTT.

The rearrangement joins TRBV6-4 to TRBJ1-2; TRBD1 is a possible D gene (5 bases). The CDR3 is 14 amino acids. V lost 4 bases to trimming and J lost 7 bases, with 16 bases between them. Germline values: CDR1 MRHNA, CDR2 SNTAGT. The CDR3 DNA reads TGTGCCAGCAGTGTCACAGGAGGAGTTGGTGGCTACACCTTC. It encodes CASSVTGGVGGYTF.